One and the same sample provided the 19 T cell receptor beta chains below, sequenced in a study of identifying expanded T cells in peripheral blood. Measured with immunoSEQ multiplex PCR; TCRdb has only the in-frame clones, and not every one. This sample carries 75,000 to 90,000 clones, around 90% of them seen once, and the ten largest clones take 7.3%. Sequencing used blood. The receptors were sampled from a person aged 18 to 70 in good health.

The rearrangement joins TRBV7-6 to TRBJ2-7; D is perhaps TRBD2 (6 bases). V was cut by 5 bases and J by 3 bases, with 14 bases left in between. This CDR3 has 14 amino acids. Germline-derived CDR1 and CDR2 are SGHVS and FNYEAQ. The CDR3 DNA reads TGTGCCAGCAGCCGCCGGGGGAAGGGCTACGAGCAGTACTTC. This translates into CASSRRGKGYEQYF.

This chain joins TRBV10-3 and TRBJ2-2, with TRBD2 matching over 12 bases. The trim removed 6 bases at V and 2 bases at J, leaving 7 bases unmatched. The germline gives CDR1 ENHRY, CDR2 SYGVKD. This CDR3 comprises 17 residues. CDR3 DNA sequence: TGTGCCATCAGACCGACTAGCGGGAGTTCCAACACCGGGGAGCTGTTTTTT. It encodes CAIRPTSGSSNTGELFF.

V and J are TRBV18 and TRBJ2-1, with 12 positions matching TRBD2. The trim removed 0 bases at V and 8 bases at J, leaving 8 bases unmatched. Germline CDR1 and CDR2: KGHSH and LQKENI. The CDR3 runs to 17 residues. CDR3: CASSPPSLAGGPDEQFF. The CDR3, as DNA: TGTGCCAGCTCACCACCGTCCCTAGCGGGAGGGCCAGATGAGCAGTTCTTC.

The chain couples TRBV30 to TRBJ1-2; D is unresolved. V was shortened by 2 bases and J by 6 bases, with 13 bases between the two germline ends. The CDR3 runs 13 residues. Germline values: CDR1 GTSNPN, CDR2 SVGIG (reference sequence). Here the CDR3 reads CAWSPPEGNGYTF. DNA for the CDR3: TGTGCCTGGAGTCCCCCAGAGGGCAATGGCTACACCTTC.

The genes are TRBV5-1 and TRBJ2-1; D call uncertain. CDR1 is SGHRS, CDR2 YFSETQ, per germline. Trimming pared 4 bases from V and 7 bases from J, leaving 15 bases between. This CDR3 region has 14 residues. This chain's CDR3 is CASSVVHVGNEQFF. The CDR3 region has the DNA TGCGCCAGCAGCGTTGTTCATGTAGGAAATGAGCAGTTCTTC.

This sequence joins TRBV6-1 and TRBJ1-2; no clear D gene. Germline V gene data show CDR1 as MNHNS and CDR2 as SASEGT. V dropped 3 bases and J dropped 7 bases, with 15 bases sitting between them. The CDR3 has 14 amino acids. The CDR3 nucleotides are TGTGCCAGCAGTGACGGGTATCAGGCCTCTGGCTACACCTTC. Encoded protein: CASSDGYQASGYTF.

The CDR3 region is CASSYGTSSLEQFF. The CDR3 DNA reads as TGTGCCAGCAGTTACGGGACTAGCAGTCTTGAGCAGTTCTTC. This rearrangement joins TRBV6-5 to TRBJ2-1; 9 bases are a match to TRBD2. CDR1 and CDR2 (germline): MNHEY, SVGAGI. This CDR3 is 14 amino acids long. After removal of 2 bases from V and 9 bases from J, the junction contained 5 bases not matched to a gene.

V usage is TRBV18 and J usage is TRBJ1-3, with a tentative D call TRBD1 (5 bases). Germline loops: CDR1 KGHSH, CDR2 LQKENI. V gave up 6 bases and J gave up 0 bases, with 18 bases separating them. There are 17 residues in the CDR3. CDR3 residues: CASSLMEQAYSGNTIYF. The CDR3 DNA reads TGTGCCAGCTCGTTGATGGAACAGGCCTACTCTGGAAACACCATATATTTT.

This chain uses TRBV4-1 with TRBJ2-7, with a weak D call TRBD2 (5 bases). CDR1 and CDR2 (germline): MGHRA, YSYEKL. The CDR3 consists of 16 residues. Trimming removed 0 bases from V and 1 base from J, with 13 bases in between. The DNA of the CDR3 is TGCGCCAGCAGCCAAGAATGGGCGGGCCTTTCCTACGAGCAGTACTTC. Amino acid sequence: CASSQEWAGLSYEQYF.

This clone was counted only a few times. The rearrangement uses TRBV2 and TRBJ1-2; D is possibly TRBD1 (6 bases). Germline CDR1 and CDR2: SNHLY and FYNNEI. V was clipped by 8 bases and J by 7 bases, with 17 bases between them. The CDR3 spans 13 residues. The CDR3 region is CASRITGMGGYTF. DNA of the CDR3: TGTGCCAGCCGAATTACAGGGATGGGTGGCTACACCTTC.

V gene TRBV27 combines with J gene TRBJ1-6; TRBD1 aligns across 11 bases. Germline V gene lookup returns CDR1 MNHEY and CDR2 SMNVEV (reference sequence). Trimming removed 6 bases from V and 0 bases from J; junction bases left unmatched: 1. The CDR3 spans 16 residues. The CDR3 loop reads CASRGTGGSYNSPLHF. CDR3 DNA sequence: TGTGCCAGCAGGGGGACAGGGGGCTCCTATAATTCACCCCTCCACTTT.

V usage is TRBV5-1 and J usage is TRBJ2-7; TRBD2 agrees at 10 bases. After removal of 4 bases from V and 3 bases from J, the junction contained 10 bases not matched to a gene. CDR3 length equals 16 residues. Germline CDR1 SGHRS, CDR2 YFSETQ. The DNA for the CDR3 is TGCGCCAGCAGCCCCCCAGGACTAGCGGAAATCTACGAGCAGTACTTC. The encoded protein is CASSPPGLAEIYEQYF.

CDR3 sequence reads: CSVEVRGLAGALVTDTQYF. The CDR3 DNA reads TGCAGCGTTGAAGTCAGGGGACTAGCGGGGGCCCTAGTTACAGATACGCAGTATTTT. The chain recombines TRBV29-1 with TRBJ2-3; 14 positions agree with TRBD2. The V and J ends lost 1 base and 3 bases, in that order; junction bases with no gene match: 12. The germline gives CDR1 SQVTM, CDR2 ANQGSEA. The CDR3 is 19 amino acids.

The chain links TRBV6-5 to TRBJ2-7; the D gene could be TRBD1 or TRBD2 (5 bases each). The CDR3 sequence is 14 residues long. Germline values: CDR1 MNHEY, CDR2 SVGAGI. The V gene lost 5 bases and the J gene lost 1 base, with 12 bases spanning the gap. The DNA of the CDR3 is TGTGCCAGCAGTCTCCGGGACCCATCCTACGAGCAGTACTTC. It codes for CASSLRDPSYEQYF.

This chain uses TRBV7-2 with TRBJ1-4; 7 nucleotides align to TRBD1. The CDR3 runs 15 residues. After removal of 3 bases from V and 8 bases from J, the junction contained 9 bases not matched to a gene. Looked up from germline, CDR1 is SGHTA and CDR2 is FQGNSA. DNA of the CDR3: TGTGCCAGCAGCTTGGCGGACAGGACGGAGGAAAAACTGTTTTTT. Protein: CASSLADRTEEKLFF.

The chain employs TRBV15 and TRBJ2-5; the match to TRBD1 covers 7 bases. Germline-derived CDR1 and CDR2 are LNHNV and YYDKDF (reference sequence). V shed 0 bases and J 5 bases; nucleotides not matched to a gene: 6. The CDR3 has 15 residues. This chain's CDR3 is CATSRDNKGAETQYF. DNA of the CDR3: TGTGCCACCAGCAGAGATAATAAGGGGGCTGAGACCCAGTACTTC.

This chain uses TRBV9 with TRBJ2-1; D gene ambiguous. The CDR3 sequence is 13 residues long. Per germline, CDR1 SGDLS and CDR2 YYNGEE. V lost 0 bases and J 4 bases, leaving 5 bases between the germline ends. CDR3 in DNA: TGTGCCAGCAGCGTAGGCATTTACAATGAGCAGTTCTTC. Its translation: CASSVGIYNEQFF. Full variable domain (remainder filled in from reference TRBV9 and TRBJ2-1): DSGVTQTPKHLITATGQRVTLRCSPRSGDLSVYWYQQSLDQGLQFLIQYYNGEERAKGNILERFSAQQFPDLHSELNLSSLELGDSALYFCASSVGIYNEQFFGPGTRLTVL.

This chain's CDR3 is CASSLADSWGDTQYF. For the CDR3, the DNA is TGCGCCAGCAGCTTGGCGGACTCCTGGGGAGATACGCAGTATTTT. V is TRBV5-1 and J is TRBJ2-3; D may be TRBD2 (5 bases). The CDR3 runs 15 residues. Per germline, CDR1 SGHRS and CDR2 YFSETQ. The germline V and J ends were trimmed by 0 bases and 5 bases, with 13 bases remaining between them.

The CDR3 here is CASSRLAEQFF. CDR3 sequence (DNA): TGTGCCAGCAGCCGACTAGCGGAGCAGTTCTTC. J is TRBJ2-1 and V is TRBV6-1; the match to TRBD2 covers 8 bases. V trimming: 6 bases; J trimming: 10 bases; junction bases outside the gene matches: 2. From germline, CDR1 is MNHNS and CDR2 SASEGT. CDR3 length equals 11 residues.